This note documents a single T cell receptor beta chain sequence. The antigen is unknown. The sample belongs to a study of cytomegalovirus exposure and HLA in healthy donors. Germline loops: CDR1 SGHVS, CDR2 FQNEAQ. The CDR3 runs to 13 residues. Trimming cost V 5 bases and J 9 bases, with 14 bases left between them. A multiplex PCR was run with 60 Vbeta primers and 13 Jbeta primers. Profiled with immunoSEQ multiplex PCR; TCRdb holds only in-frame clones, not every one. This sample carries roughly 100,000 clones, under 80% of them seen once, and the ten largest clones take over 9%. General study findings and limits: Per published accounts, TCR beta sequences correctly predicted the HLA-A and HLA-B alleles of most subjects. For TCR beta chains, V- and J-gene trimming was later linked to a missense DCLRE1C variant. There were over 150 TCR beta chains listed as cytomegalovirus-associated.

This TCR was recovered from a woman aged 18 to 35 in good health and CMV-seropositive. The sample consisted of PBMCs. This chain uses TRBV7-8 with TRBJ2-1, with a weak D call TRBD2 (6 bases). In nucleotides, the CDR3 is TGTGCCAGCAGCATCAGACTAGGGGCTGAGCAGTTCTTC. Residues: CASSIRLGAEQFF.